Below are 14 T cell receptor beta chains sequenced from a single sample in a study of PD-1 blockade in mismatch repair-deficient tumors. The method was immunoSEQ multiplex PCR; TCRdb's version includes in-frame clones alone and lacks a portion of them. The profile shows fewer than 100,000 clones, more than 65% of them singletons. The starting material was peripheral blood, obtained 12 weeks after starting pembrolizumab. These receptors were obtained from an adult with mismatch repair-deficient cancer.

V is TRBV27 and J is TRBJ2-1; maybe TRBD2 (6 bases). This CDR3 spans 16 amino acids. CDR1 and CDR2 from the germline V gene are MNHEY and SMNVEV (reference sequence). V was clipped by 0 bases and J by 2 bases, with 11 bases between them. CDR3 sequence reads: CASSLSPGLAYNEQFF. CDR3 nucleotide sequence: TGTGCCAGCAGTTTATCTCCGGGACTCGCCTACAATGAGCAGTTCTTC.

CDR3 in amino acids: CASSSPGQRHYEQYF. For the CDR3, the DNA is TGCGCCAGCAGCTCACCGGGACAGAGACACTACGAGCAGTACTTC. This chain links TRBV5-1 with TRBJ2-7; 7 nucleotides match TRBD1. Germline V lookup: CDR1 SGHRS, CDR2 YFSETQ. This CDR3 is 15 amino acids long. V lost 3 bases to trimming and J lost 3 bases; unmatched junction nucleotides: 9.

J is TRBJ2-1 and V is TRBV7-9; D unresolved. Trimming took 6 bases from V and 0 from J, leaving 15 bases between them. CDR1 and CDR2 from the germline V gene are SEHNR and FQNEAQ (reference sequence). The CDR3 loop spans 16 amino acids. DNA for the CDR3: TGTGCCAGCAGAATTTCTAGTGGTAGCTCCTACAATGAGCAGTTCTTC. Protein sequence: CASRISSGSSYNEQFF.

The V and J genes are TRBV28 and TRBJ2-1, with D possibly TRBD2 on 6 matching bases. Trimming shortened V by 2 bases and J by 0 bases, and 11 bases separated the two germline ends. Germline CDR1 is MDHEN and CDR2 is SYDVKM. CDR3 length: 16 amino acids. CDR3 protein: CASSLPPGASYNEQFF. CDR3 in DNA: TGTGCCAGCAGTTTACCTCCGGGAGCCTCCTACAATGAGCAGTTCTTC.

CDR3 nucleotides: TGTGCCAGCAGCCAAGGGTCGTCTTCTCACAATGAGCAGTTCTTC. This translates into CASSQGSSSHNEQFF. The chain recombines TRBV14 with TRBJ2-1, with no clear D. CDR3 length equals 15 residues. Trimming took 1 base from V and 5 from J, leaving 12 bases between them. The germline V gene has CDR1 SGHDN and CDR2 FVKESK.

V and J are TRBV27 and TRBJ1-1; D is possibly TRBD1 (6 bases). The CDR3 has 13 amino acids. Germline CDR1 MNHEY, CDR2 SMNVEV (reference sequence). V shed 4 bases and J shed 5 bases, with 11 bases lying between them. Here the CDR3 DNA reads TGTGCCAGCAGTTCCTGGGGGACAACTGAAGCTTTCTTT. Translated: CASSSWGTTEAFF.

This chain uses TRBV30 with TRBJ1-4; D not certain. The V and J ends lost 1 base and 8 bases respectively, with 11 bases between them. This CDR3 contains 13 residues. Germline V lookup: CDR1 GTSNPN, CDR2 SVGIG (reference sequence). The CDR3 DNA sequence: TGTGCCTGGAGTGAACAGTTGAGGGAAAAACTGTTTTTT. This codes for CAWSEQLREKLFF.

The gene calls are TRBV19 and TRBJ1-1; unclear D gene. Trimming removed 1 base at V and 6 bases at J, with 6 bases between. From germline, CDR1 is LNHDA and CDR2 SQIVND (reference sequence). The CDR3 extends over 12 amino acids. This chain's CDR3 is CASSIGQAEAFF. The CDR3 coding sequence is TGTGCCAGTAGTATAGGCCAGGCTGAAGCTTTCTTT.

The CDR3 nucleotides read TGTGCCAGTCAGGGGGCAGGGGGGGTAGTCACTGAAGCTTTCTTT. Translation: CASQGAGGVVTEAFF. The rearrangement links TRBV19 to TRBJ1-1; 8 bases are shared with TRBD1. Germline-derived CDR1 and CDR2 are LNHDA and SQIVND (reference sequence). Germline trimming cut 8 bases from V and 4 bases from J; bases unmatched to any gene: 12. The CDR3 contains 15 residues.

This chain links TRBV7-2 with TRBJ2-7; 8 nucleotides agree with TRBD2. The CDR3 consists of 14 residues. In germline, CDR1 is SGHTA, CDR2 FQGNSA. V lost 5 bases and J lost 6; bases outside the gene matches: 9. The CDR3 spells CASSRGGLVREQYF. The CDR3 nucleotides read TGTGCCAGCAGCCGAGGGGGACTAGTACGCGAGCAGTACTTC.

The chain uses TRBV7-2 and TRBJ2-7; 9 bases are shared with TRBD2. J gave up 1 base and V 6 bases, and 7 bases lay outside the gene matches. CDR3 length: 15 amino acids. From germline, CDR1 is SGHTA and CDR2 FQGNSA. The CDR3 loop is CASRYSGRGSYEQYF. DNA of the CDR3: TGTGCCAGCAGATATAGCGGGAGAGGGTCCTACGAGCAGTACTTC.

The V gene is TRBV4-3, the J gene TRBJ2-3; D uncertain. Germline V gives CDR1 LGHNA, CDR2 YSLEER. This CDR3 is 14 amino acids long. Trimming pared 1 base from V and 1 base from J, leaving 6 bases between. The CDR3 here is CASSQAQGTDTQYF. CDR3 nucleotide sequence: TGCGCCAGCAGCCAAGCCCAGGGCACAGATACGCAGTATTTT.

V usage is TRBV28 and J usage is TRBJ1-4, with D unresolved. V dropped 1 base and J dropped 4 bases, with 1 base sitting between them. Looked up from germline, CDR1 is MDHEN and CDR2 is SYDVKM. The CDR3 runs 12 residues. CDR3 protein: CASSLFNEKLFF. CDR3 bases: TGTGCCAGCAGTTTATTTAATGAAAAACTGTTTTTT.

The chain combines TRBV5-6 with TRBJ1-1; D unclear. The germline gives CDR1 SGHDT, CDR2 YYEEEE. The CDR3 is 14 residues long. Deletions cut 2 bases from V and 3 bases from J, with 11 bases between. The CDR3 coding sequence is TGTGCCAGCAGCTTCGCGGTAGGAGACACTGAAGCTTTCTTT. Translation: CASSFAVGDTEAFF.